The 25 T cell receptor beta chains listed next were all sequenced from one sample in a study of blood T cell repertoires in COVID-19. The assay was immunoSEQ multiplex PCR, and TCRdb's table has in-frame clones only and misses some. This sample yields about 270,000 clones, of which about 85% are seen a single time; about 14% belongs to the top ten. The material sequenced was peripheral blood. The receptor set was obtained from a human donor in a cohort sampled during active COVID-19.

The V and J genes are TRBV6-5 and TRBJ1-2; the D gene is possibly TRBD1 (5 bases). With 6 bases removed from V and 7 bases from J, the gap between germline ends came to 15 bases. Germline CDR1 is MNHEY and CDR2 is SVGAGI. This CDR3 comprises 13 residues. CDR3 loop: CASSARGLLGYTF. In nucleotides, the CDR3 is TGTGCCAGCAGCGCCCGGGGACTTCTTGGCTACACCTTC.

This chain connects TRBV30 to TRBJ2-1, with TRBD2 identical over 12 bases. Germline V gene sequence: CDR1 GTSNPN, CDR2 SVGIG (reference sequence). The CDR3 runs to 17 residues. J lost 6 bases, V lost 0 bases, and 9 bases had no gene match. The CDR3 is CAWSVGEGLAGINEQFF. The DNA of the CDR3 is TGTGCCTGGAGTGTAGGAGAGGGACTAGCGGGTATCAATGAGCAGTTCTTC.

This sequence joins TRBV28 and TRBJ2-2, with TRBD2 matching 16 bases. The CDR3 runs to 19 residues. Germline loops: CDR1 MDHEN, CDR2 SYDVKM. V gave up 1 base and J gave up 6 bases; unmatched junction bases: 8. For the CDR3, the DNA is TGTGCCAGCAGTTTATACCCCGGGACTAGCGGGAGGGCAGCCGGGGAGCTGTTTTTT. Protein product: CASSLYPGTSGRAAGELFF.

This clone occurred many times. The chain joins TRBV5-8 to TRBJ1-1; possible D gene TRBD1, 5 bases. Germline V lookup: CDR1 SGHTS, CDR2 YDEGEE. The CDR3 totals 13 residues. The ends were cut back, 7 bases at V and 7 bases at J, with 17 bases in the middle. For the CDR3, the DNA is TGTGCCAGCCGACCGGGGGGGTCGGTTGAAGCTTTCTTT. This translates into CASRPGGSVEAFF.

The chain carries TRBV29-1 and TRBJ2-2; 10 nucleotides match TRBD1. J was trimmed by 4 bases and V by 6 bases; bases with no gene match: 2. This CDR3 comprises 13 residues. CDR1 and CDR2 (germline): SQVTM, ANQGSEA. Here the CDR3 reads CSVRTGGTGELFF. The CDR3 nucleotides read TGCAGCGTAAGGACAGGGGGCACCGGGGAGCTGTTTTTT.

The chain has TRBV2 and TRBJ1-2; the D is unclear. Germline V gene data show CDR1 as SNHLY and CDR2 as FYNNEI. The V end lost 7 bases, the J end lost 8 bases, and 17 bases lay between the germline ends. The CDR3 contains 13 residues. This CDR3 reads CASTLKSNSGYTF. CDR3 coding DNA: TGTGCCAGCACTCTGAAGTCGAACTCCGGCTACACCTTC.

DNA of the CDR3: TGTGCCAGTAGGGTCGGGACAGGGGTCTTCTCTGGGGCCAACGTCCTGACTTTC. Its translation: CASRVGTGVFSGANVLTF. The V and J genes are TRBV19 and TRBJ2-6; 10 nucleotides agree with TRBD1. The junction had 8 bases not matched to a gene; V was cut back by 6 bases and J by 0 bases. Looked up from germline, CDR1 is LNHDA and CDR2 is SQIVND (reference sequence). This CDR3 has 18 amino acids.

V is TRBV19 and J is TRBJ2-1, with D possibly TRBD2 on 5 matching bases. Germline loops: CDR1 LNHDA, CDR2 SQIVND (reference sequence). Deletions cut 5 bases from V and 9 bases from J, with 17 bases between. The CDR3 is 14 residues long. The CDR3, as DNA: TGTGCCAGTAGTCCCCAAGGACTCCTCGGTGAGCAGTTCTTC. Translation gives CASSPQGLLGEQFF.

The rearrangement uses TRBV10-3 and TRBJ2-3; a weak D match, TRBD2 (5 bases). Germline CDR1 ENHRY, CDR2 SYGVKD. V lost 8 bases, J lost 6 bases, and 6 bases lay in between. The CDR3 runs 10 residues. For the CDR3, the DNA is TGTGCCATCGGGGAGGATACGCAGTATTTT. This translates into CAIGEDTQYF.

The V gene is TRBV7-9, the J gene TRBJ2-3; weak D call: TRBD2 (5 bases). CDR1 is SEHNR and CDR2 is FQNEAQ in the germline V gene (reference sequence). Trimming cost V 5 bases and J 4 bases, with 10 bases left between them. This CDR3 has 13 residues. CDR3 in DNA: TGTGCCAGCAGCCCGGGGAACTCAGATACGCAGTATTTT. Translated, it gives CASSPGNSDTQYF.

This clone appeared once. The chain employs TRBV30 and TRBJ1-4; D is perhaps TRBD1 (5 bases). This CDR3 is built from 15 residues. Trimming shortened V by 4 bases and J by 0 bases, and 12 bases separated the two germline ends. Per germline, CDR1 GTSNPN and CDR2 SVGIG (reference sequence). The CDR3 nucleotides read TGTGCCTGGAACAGGAAGACCGCAACTAATGAAAAACTGTTTTTT. It specifies CAWNRKTATNEKLFF.

The chain couples TRBV3-1 (or the pseudogene TRBV3-2) to TRBJ2-7, with TRBD2 as a possible D gene (6 bases). Germline assignment: CDR1 LGHDT and CDR2 YNNKEL (reference sequence). V lost 0 bases and J lost 5, with 11 bases in between. This CDR3 has 14 amino acids. CDR3 sequence (DNA): TGTGCCAGCAGCCAAGATGCTGGGGGGAACGAGCAGTACTTC. Amino acid sequence: CASSQDAGGNEQYF.

This clone was picked up one time. The chain couples TRBV9 to TRBJ2-3; D may be TRBD2 (6 bases). Germline CDR1 SGDLS, CDR2 YYNGEE. The CDR3 totals 16 residues. V was cut by 0 bases and J by 3 bases, with 14 bases left in between. The CDR3: CASSVAWSSATDTQYF. CDR3 nucleotides: TGTGCCAGCAGCGTAGCCTGGTCTAGCGCGACAGATACGCAGTATTTT.

CDR3 nucleotides: TGTGCCAGCAGCGACCCGGGTGGTAGCGGAAGCTCCTACGAGCAGTACTTC. It encodes CASSDPGGSGSSYEQYF. The chain combines TRBV7-2 with TRBJ2-7; D might be TRBD2 (6 bases). Trimming cost V 5 bases and J 0 bases, with 20 bases left between them. Per germline, CDR1 SGHTA and CDR2 FQGNSA. The CDR3 sequence is 17 residues long. The full variable domain, with the rest looked up from reference TRBV7-2 and TRBJ2-7, is GAGVSQSPSNKVTEKGKDVELRCDPISGHTALYWYRQSLGQGLEFLIYFQGNSAPDKSGLPSDRFSAERTGGSVSTLTIQRTQQEDSAVYLCASSDPGGSGSSYEQYFGPGTRLTVT.

The chain employs TRBV6-2 or TRBV6-3 and TRBJ2-4; D is unresolved. V gave up 4 bases and J gave up 0 bases, with 13 bases separating them. Germline CDR1 and CDR2: MNHEY and SVGEGT. This CDR3 has 16 amino acids. The CDR3 reads CASSSKLTLAKNIQYF. The CDR3 DNA reads TGTGCCAGCAGTTCTAAGCTAACGCTAGCCAAAAACATTCAGTACTTC.

The table lists this clone with a count of one. This chain connects TRBV6-5 to TRBJ1-5; 10 bases align to TRBD1. The CDR3 runs 15 residues. With 6 bases clipped from V and 2 bases from J, the junction kept 4 bases outside the gene matches. The germline V gene has CDR1 MNHEY and CDR2 SVGAGI. CDR3 DNA: TGTGCCAGCAGATCGACAGGGGGCGGCAATCAGCCCCAGCATTTT. Amino acids: CASRSTGGGNQPQHF.

V usage is TRBV6-5 and J usage is TRBJ1-5, with 7 bases that match TRBD1. The V segment lost 6 bases and the J segment 2 bases; nucleotides outside the gene matches: 7. From germline, CDR1 is MNHEY and CDR2 SVGAGI. This CDR3 has 15 amino acids. As DNA, the CDR3 is TGTGCCAGCAGCCGCGACAGGGCCGGCAATCAGCCCCAGCATTTT. This encodes CASSRDRAGNQPQHF.

The rearrangement links TRBV7-6 to TRBJ1-4, with D tentatively TRBD1 (5 bases). CDR1 and CDR2 (germline): SGHVS, FNYEAQ. This CDR3 contains 16 residues. Trimming left V 4 bases short and J 2 bases short, with 14 bases between. The chain's CDR3 is CASSSGAGRTNEKLFF. DNA of the CDR3: TGTGCCAGCAGCTCAGGCGCAGGGAGGACTAATGAAAAACTGTTTTTT.

The V and J genes are TRBV7-2 and TRBJ2-7; perhaps TRBD2 as D (5 bases). Germline V CDR1 and CDR2: SGHTA, FQGNSA. Trimming pared 6 bases from V and 4 bases from J, leaving 19 bases between. CDR3 size: 15 residues. CDR3 residues: CASSQAATPTYEQYF. The CDR3 region has the DNA TGTGCCAGCAGTCAAGCGGCGACACCCACATACGAGCAGTACTTC.

The chain couples TRBV19 to TRBJ2-1, with 9 bases identical to TRBD2. Germline loops: CDR1 LNHDA, CDR2 SQIVND (reference sequence). This CDR3 comprises 17 residues. J was trimmed by 4 bases and V by 7 bases; bases with no gene match: 14. CDR3: CASTPRAASGKYNEQFF. DNA of the CDR3: TGTGCCAGTACCCCCCGGGCGGCTAGCGGGAAATACAATGAGCAGTTCTTC. The variable domain in full, completed from reference TRBV19 and TRBJ2-1, reads DGGITQSPKYLFRKEGQNVTLSCEQNLNHDAMYWYRQDPGQGLRLIYYSQIVNDFQKGDIAEGYSVSREKKESFPLTVTSAQKNPTAFYLCASTPRAASGKYNEQFFGPGTRLTVL.

The CDR3 nucleotides read TGCAGCGCGGACAGCTATGGCTACACCTTC. This gives the protein CSADSYGYTF. V and J are TRBV29-1 and TRBJ1-2; D is possibly TRBD1 (6 bases). CDR1 SQVTM and CDR2 ANQGSEA come from the germline V gene. The CDR3 has 10 amino acids. Trimming cost V 7 bases and J 4 bases, with 7 bases left between them.

This chain joins TRBV12-3 or TRBV12-4 and TRBJ2-2; weak D call: TRBD1 (6 bases). The V and J ends lost 5 bases and 6 bases respectively, with 10 bases between them. The CDR3 contains 13 residues. CDR3: CASSTQGPGELFF. Here the CDR3 DNA reads TGTGCCAGCAGTACACAGGGACCCGGGGAGCTGTTTTTT.

The chain has TRBV9 and TRBJ2-2; unclear D gene. The CDR3 consists of 15 residues. V lost 1 base and J lost 1, with 8 bases in between. Germline loops: CDR1 SGDLS, CDR2 YYNGEE. The CDR3 DNA sequence: TGTGCCAGCAGCGTATTTGGGCAGAACACCGGGGAGCTGTTTTTT. Protein sequence: CASSVFGQNTGELFF.

The count of this clone is one. Other DNA sequences within the sample encode an identical CDR3. The CDR3 DNA reads as TGTGCCAGCTCACCATCTGATACGCAGTATTTT. Protein product: CASSPSDTQYF. The chain uses TRBV18 and TRBJ2-3; D call uncertain. This CDR3 region has 11 residues. CDR1 and CDR2 from the germline V gene are KGHSH and LQKENI. V lost 2 bases and J lost 6, with 3 bases in between.

The chain is built from TRBV19 and TRBJ1-1; D gene ambiguous. The CDR3 contains 11 residues. V shed 8 bases and J shed 3 bases, with 7 bases lying between them. CDR1 and CDR2 (germline): LNHDA, SQIVND (reference sequence). As DNA, the CDR3 is TGTGCCAGTGGACTGTACACTGAAGCTTTCTTT. Encoded protein: CASGLYTEAFF.